This T cell receptor (beta chain) was recovered during a study of control samples from healthy donors and cancer patients. The data were produced by immunoSEQ multiplex PCR, yet TCRdb's version contains in-frame clones alone and is incomplete. The table has 100,000 to 150,000 clones, approximately 90% seen once. The germline CDR1 and CDR2 sequences are SGHRS and YFSETQ. V trimming: 3 bases; J trimming: 7 bases; junction bases outside the gene matches: 10. This CDR3 is built from 16 residues. The chain employs TRBV5-1 and TRBJ1-6; TRBD1 matches 7 bases. The clonotype comes from a man younger than 35 in good health. The source material was blood. This chain's CDR3 is CASSSRTGVGNSPLHF. The CDR3 region has the DNA TGCGCCAGCAGCTCCCGGACAGGAGTAGGGAATTCACCCCTCCACTTT.